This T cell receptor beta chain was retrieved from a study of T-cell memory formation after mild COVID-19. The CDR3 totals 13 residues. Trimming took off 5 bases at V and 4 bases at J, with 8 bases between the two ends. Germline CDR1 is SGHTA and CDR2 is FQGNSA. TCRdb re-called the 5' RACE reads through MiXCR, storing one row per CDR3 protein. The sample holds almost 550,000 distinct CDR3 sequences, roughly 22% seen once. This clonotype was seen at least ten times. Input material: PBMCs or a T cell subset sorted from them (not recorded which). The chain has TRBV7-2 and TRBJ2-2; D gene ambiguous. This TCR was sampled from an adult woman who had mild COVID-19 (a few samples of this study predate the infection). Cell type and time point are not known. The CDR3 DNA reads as TGTGCCAGCAGCCCGTCGCCCACCGGGGAGCTGTTTTTT. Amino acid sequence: CASSPSPTGELFF.